This T cell receptor beta chain emerged from a study of CD8+CD57+ T cells in acquired aplastic anemia. Genomic DNA provided the template from which TCR beta VDJ and CDR3 profiles were obtained. TCRdb analysed the reads with MiXCR anew, one entry per CDR3 protein. The table includes under 200,000 distinct CDR3 sequences, around 45% detected once. This clonotype was found a few times. The source of this sequence is a human donor in good health. Sequencing used sorted CD4+, CD8+, or CD8+CD57+ T cells (not recorded which) from PBMCs.

The CDR3 here is CASSEGEFANTGELFF. The CDR3 DNA sequence: TGCGCCAGCAGTGAGGGGGAATTCGCGAACACCGGGGAGCTGTTTTTT. The chain is built from TRBV10-1 and TRBJ2-2; no definite D call. The CDR3 extends over 16 amino acids. Trimming removed 2 bases from V and 0 bases from J, with 10 bases in between. In germline, CDR1 is WNHNN, CDR2 SYGVQD (reference sequence).